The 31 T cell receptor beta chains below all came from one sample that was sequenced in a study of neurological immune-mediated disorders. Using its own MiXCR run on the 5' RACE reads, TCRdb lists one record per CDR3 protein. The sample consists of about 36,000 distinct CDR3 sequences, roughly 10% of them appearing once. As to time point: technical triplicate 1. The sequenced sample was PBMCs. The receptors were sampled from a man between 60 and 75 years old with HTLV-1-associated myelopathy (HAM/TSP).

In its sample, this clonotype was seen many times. For the CDR3, the DNA is TGCAGTGCTAGGGCACCGGGACTAGCGGGAGGAGGTGAGCAGTTCTTC. As protein: CSARAPGLAGGGEQFF. The rearrangement uses TRBV20-1 and TRBJ2-1; the match to TRBD2 covers 15 bases. V dropped 3 bases and J dropped 9; count of bases not matched to a gene: 9. CDR1 is DFQATT and CDR2 is SNEGSKA in the germline V gene (reference sequence). CDR3 length: 16 amino acids.

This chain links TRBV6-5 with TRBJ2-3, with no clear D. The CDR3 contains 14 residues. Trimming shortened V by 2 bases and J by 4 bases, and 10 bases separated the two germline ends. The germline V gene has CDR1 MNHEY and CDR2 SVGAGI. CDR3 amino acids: CASSYGVVSDTQYF. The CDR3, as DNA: TGTGCCAGCAGTTACGGCGTAGTCTCAGATACGCAGTATTTT.

DNA of the CDR3: TGTGCCAGCAGTTACGGGGACAATGAGCAGTTCTTC. Protein product: CASSYGDNEQFF. The gene calls are TRBV6-2 or TRBV6-3 and TRBJ2-1; D remains unclear. Germline V gene sequence: CDR1 MNHEY, CDR2 SVGEGT. This CDR3 is built from 12 residues. Deletions cut 2 bases from V and 5 bases from J, with 4 bases between.

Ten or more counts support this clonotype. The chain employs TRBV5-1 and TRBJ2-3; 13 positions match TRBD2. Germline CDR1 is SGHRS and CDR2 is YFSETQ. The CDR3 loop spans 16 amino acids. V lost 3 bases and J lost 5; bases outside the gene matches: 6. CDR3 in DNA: TGCGCCAGCAGCTCCGGACTAGCGGGAGAGATAGATACGCAGTATTTT. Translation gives CASSSGLAGEIDTQYF.

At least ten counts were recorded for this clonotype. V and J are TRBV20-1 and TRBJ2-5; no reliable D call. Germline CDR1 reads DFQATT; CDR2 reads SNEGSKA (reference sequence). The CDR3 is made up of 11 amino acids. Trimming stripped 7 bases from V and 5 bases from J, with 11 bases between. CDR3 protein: CSGVWSETQYF. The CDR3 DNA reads TGCAGTGGGGTTTGGTCGGAGACCCAGTACTTC.

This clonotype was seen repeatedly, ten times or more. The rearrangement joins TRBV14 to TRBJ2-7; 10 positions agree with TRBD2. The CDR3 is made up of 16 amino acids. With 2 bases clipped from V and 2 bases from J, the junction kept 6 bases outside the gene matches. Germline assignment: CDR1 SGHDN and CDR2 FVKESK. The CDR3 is CASSQIDGLAAYEQYF. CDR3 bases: TGTGCCAGCAGCCAAATTGACGGACTAGCGGCCTACGAGCAGTACTTC.

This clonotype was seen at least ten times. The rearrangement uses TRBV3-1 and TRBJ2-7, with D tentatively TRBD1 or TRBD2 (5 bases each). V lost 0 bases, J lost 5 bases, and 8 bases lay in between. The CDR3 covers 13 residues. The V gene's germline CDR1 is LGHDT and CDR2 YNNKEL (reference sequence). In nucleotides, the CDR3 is TGTGCCAGCAGCCAAGACGGGGCGAACGAGCAGTACTTC. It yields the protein CASSQDGANEQYF.

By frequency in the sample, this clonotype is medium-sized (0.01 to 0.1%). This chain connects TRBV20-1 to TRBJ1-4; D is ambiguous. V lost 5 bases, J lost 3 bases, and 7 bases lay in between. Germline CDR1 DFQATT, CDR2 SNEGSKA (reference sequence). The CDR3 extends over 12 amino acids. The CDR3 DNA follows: TGCAGTGCTCCTGGACCTAATGAAAAACTGTTTTTT. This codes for CSAPGPNEKLFF.

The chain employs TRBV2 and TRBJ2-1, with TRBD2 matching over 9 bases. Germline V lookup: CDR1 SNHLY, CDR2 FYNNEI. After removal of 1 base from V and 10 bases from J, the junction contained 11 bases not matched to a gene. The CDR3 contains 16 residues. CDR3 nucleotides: TGTGCCAGCAGTGAAGGGACTAGCGTGAGGGCCTACGAGCAGTTCTTC. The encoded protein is CASSEGTSVRAYEQFF. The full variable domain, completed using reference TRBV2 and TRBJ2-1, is EPEVTQTPSHQVTQMGQEVILRCVPISNHLYFYWYRQILGQKVEFLVSFYNNEISEKSEIFDDQFSVERPDGSNFTLKIRSTKLEDSAMYFCASSEGTSVRAYEQFFGPGTRLTVL.

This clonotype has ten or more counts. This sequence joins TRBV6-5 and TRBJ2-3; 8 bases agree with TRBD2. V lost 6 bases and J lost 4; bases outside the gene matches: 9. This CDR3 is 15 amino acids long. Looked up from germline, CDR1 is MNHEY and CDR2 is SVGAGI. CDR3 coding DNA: TGTGCCAGCAGCCCACGGGGACTAGTAGCAGATACGCAGTATTTT. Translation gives CASSPRGLVADTQYF.

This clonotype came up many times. The DNA for the CDR3 is TGCGCCAGCAGCTGGGACGGACAGGGAGGCGGTGAAGCTTTCTTT. The encoded protein is CASSWDGQGGGEAFF. V and J are TRBV5-1 and TRBJ1-1, with 8 bases matching TRBD1. The CDR3 consists of 15 residues. V lost 3 bases and J lost 7; bases outside the gene matches: 11. The germline CDR1 and CDR2 sequences are SGHRS and YFSETQ. Full variable domain (remainder filled in from reference TRBV5-1 and TRBJ1-1): KAGVTQTPRYLIKTRGQQVTLSCSPISGHRSVSWYQQTPGQGLQFLFEYFSETQRNKGNFPGRFSGRQFSNSRSEMNVSTLELGDSALYLCASSWDGQGGGEAFFGQGTRLTVV.

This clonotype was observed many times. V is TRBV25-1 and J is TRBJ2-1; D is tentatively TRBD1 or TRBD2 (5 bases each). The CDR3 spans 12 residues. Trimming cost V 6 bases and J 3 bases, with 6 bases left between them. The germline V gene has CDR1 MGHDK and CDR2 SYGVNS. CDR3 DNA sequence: TGTGCCAGCAGGAGGGGCTACAATGAGCAGTTCTTC. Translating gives CASRRGYNEQFF.

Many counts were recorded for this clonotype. In nucleotides, the CDR3 is TGCGCCAGCAGCCAAGAAGAAGGGGATGAGCAGTTCTTC. It codes for CASSQEEGDEQFF. The chain carries TRBV4-1 and TRBJ2-1; D may be TRBD1 (5 bases). This CDR3 comprises 13 residues. Germline CDR1 reads MGHRA; CDR2 reads YSYEKL. Trimming removed 0 bases at V and 8 bases at J, with 8 bases between.

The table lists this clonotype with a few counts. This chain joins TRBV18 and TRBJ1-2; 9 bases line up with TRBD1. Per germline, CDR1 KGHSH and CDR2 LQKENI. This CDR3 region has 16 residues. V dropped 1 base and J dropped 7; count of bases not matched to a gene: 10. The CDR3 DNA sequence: TGTGCCAGCTCACCACAGGGGACAGGGTCGAATCGTGGCTACACCTTC. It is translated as CASSPQGTGSNRGYTF. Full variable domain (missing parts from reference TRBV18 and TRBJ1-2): NAGVMQNPRHLVRRRGQEARLRCSPMKGHSHVYWYRQLPEEGLKFMVYLQKENIIDESGMPKERFSAEFPKEGPSILRIQQVVRGDSAAYFCASSPQGTGSNRGYTFGSGTRLTVV.

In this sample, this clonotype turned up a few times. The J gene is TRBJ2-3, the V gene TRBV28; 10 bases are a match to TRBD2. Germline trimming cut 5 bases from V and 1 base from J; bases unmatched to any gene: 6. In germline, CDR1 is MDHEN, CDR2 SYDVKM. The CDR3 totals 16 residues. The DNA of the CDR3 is TGTGCCAGCAGTCCCGCAAGCGGGAGGGGCACAGATACGCAGTATTTT. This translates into CASSPASGRGTDTQYF.

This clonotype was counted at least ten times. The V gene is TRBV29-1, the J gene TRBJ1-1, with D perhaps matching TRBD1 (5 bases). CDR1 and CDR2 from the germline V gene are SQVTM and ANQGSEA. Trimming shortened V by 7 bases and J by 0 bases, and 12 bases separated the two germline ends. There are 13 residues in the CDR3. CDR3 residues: CSGGTDLNTEAFF. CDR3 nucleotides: TGCAGCGGTGGGACGGATTTGAACACTGAAGCTTTCTTT. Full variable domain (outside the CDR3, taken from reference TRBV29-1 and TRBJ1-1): SAVISQKPSRDICQRGTSLTIQCQVDSQVTMMFWYRQQPGQSLTLIATANQGSEATYESGFVIDKFPISRPNLTFSTLTVSNMSPEDSSIYLCSGGTDLNTEAFFGQGTRLTVV.

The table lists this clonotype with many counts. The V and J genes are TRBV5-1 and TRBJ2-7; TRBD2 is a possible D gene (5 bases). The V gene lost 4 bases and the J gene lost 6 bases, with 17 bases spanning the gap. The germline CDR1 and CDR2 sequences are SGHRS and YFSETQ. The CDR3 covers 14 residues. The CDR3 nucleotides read TGCGCCAGCAGCCTCTCTACCCGAGGGTCCGAGCAGTACTTC. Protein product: CASSLSTRGSEQYF. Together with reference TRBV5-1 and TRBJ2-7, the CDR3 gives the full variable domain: KAGVTQTPRYLIKTRGQQVTLSCSPISGHRSVSWYQQTPGQGLQFLFEYFSETQRNKGNFPGRFSGRQFSNSRSEMNVSTLELGDSALYLCASSLSTRGSEQYFGPGTRLTVT.

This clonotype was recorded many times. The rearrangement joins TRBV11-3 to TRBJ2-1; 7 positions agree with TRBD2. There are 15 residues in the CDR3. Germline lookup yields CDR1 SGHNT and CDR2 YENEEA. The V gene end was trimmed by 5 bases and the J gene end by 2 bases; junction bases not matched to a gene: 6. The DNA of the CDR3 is TGTGCCAGCAGCCCTAGCGGAGACCCCTACAATGAGCAGTTCTTC. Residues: CASSPSGDPYNEQFF.

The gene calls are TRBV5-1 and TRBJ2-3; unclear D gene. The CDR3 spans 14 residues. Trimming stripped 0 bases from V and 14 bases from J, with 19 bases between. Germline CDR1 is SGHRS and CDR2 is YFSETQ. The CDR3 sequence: CASSLAAETSTAYF. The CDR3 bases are TGCGCCAGCAGCTTGGCAGCTGAAACTTCAACAGCGTATTTT.

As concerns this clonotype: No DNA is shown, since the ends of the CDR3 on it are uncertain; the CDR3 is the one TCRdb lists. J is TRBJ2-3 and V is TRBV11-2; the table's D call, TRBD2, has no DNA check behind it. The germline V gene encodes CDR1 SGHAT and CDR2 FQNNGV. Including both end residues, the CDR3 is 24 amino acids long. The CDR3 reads CASSLDSFYICSARSGTFADTQYF.

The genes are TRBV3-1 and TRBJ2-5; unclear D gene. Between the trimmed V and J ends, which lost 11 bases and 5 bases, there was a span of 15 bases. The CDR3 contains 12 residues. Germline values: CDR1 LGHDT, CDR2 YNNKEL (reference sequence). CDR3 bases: TGTGCCCGCTGCCAAGACACCGAGACCCAGTACTTC. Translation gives CARCQDTETQYF.

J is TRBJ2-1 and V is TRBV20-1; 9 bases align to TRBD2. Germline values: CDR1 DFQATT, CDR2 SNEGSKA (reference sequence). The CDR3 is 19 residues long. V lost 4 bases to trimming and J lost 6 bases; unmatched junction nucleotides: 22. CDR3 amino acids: CSATKWAKGGRAVSNEQFF. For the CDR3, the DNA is TGCAGTGCTACGAAATGGGCCAAAGGCGGGAGGGCCGTAAGCAATGAGCAGTTCTTC.

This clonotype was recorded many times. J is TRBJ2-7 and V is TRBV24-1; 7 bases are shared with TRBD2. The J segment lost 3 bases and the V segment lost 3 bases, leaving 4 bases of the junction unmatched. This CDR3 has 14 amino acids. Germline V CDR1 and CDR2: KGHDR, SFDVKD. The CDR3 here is CATSDTGGSYEQYF. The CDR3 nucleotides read TGTGCCACCAGTGATACCGGCGGGAGCTACGAGCAGTACTTC.

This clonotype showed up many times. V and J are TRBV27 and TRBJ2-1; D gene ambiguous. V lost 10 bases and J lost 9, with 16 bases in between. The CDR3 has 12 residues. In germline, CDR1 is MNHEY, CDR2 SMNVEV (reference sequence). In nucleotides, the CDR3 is TGTGCCACTCAGAACCCAGGCCGTGAGCAGTTCTTC. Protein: CATQNPGREQFF.

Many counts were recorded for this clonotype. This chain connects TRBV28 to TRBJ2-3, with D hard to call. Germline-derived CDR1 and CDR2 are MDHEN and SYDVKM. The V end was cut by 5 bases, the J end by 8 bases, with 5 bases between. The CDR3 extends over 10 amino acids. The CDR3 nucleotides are TGTGCCAGCAGTCGCGTTACGCAGTATTTT. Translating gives CASSRVTQYF.

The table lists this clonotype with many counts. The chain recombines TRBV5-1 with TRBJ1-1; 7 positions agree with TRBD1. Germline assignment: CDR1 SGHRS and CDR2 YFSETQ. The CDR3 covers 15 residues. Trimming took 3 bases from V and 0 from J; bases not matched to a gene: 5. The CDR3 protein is CASSYRDSLNTEAFF. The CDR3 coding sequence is TGCGCCAGCAGCTATCGGGACAGTCTGAACACTGAAGCTTTCTTT.

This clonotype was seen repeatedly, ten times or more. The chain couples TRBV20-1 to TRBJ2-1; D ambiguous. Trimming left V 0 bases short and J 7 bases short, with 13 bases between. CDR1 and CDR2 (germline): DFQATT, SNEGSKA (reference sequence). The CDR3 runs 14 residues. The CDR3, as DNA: TGCAGTGCTAGAGATTATCAGCGAGCGAATGAGCAGTTCTTC. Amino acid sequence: CSARDYQRANEQFF.

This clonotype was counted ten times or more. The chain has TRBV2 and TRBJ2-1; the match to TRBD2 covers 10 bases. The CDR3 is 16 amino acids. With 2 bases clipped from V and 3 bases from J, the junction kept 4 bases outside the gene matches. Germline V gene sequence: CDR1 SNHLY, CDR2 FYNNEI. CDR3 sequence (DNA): TGTGCCAGCAGTGAATGGGGACTAGCGCACTACAATGAGCAGTTCTTC. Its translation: CASSEWGLAHYNEQFF.

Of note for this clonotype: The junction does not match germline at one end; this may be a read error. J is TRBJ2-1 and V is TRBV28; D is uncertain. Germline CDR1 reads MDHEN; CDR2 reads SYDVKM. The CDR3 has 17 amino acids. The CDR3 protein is CASSLSGNGDNYNKQFF. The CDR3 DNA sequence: TGTGCCAGCAGTTTGAGTGGAAACGGTGACAACTACAATAAGCAGTTCTTC.

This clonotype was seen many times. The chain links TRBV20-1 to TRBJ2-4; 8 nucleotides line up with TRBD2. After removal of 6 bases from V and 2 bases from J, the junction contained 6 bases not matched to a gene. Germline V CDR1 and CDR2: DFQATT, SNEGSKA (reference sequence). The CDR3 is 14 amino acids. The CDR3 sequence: CSASSGTSKNIQYF. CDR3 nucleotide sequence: TGCAGTGCAAGTAGCGGGACATCCAAAAACATTCAGTACTTC.

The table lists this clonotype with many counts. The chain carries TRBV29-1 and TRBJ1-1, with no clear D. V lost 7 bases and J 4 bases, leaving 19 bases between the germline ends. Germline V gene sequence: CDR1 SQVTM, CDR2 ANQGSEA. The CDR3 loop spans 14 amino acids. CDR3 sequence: CSAYIQGLGTEAFF. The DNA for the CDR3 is TGCAGCGCCTACATACAAGGTCTGGGCACTGAAGCTTTCTTT.